The clone carrying this T cell receptor (beta chain) was observed at least ten times. The entry originates in a study of regulatory T cells in long-lasting Graves disease. The CDR3 is 16 residues long. V gave up 6 bases and J gave up 2 bases, with 17 bases separating them. As for time point: newly diagnosed GD, antithyroid drugs for less than 3 months. From PBMCs, RNA was extracted and then used to make the TCR library. Building of the TCR beta libraries involved iRepertoire HTBI primers and Arm-PCR of CDR3 regions. TCRdb fed the multiplex PCR reads into MiXCR, producing one record per CDR3 protein. The table has a few hundred thousand distinct CDR3 sequences, approximately 18% seen once. These data were also reused for a study on T cells in Graves' hyperthyroidism and ophthalmopathy.

Material: peripheral blood mononuclear cells (PBMCs), obtained at new diagnosis, from a patient treated with antithyroid drugs. This TCR derives from a woman aged 25 to 39 with Graves disease. This sequence joins TRBV12-3 or TRBV12-4 and TRBJ2-1; maybe TRBD2 (6 bases). The CDR3 DNA sequence: TGTGCCAGCAGAGGCTACGTGGGCGGGGCCTACAATGAGCAGTTCTTC. Its protein is CASRGYVGGAYNEQFF.